The 5 T cell receptor beta chains below were found in one sample sequenced in a study of cytomegalovirus exposure and HLA in healthy donors. Sequenced by immunoSEQ multiplex PCR; TCRdb stores in-frame clones only, minus some. The repertoire consists of about 57,000 clones, with around 92% occurring once and the leading ten covering about 1.2%. Sequenced material: PBMCs. All receptors derive from a woman under 30 in good health and CMV-seronegative.

J is TRBJ2-5 and V is TRBV7-2, with D tentatively TRBD2 (5 bases). In germline, CDR1 is SGHTA, CDR2 FQGNSA. V lost 2 bases and J lost 4, with 11 bases in between. CDR3 size: 14 residues. The CDR3 DNA reads TGTGCCAGCAGCTTAAGGCTAGCCTCAGAGACCCAGTACTTC. It specifies CASSLRLASETQYF.

The V and J genes are TRBV28 and TRBJ2-7; 9 bases align to TRBD2. This CDR3 is 15 amino acids long. From germline, CDR1 is MDHEN and CDR2 SYDVKM. J gave up 3 bases and V 2 bases, and 5 bases lay outside the gene matches. The CDR3 DNA reads as TGTGCCAGCAGTTTAGGAAGCGGGAGGTTCTACGAGCAGTACTTC. Protein: CASSLGSGRFYEQYF. The full variable domain, in which reference TRBV28 and TRBJ2-7 provide the parts outside the CDR3, is DVKVTQSSRYLVKRTGEKVFLECVQDMDHENMFWYRQDPGLGLRLIYFSYDVKMKEKGDIPEGYSVSREKKERFSLILESASTNQTSMYLCASSLGSGRFYEQYFGPGTRLTVT.

The J gene is TRBJ1-1, the V gene TRBV7-9; 10 bases line up with TRBD1. V was clipped by 5 bases and J by 11 bases; unmatched bases: 5. CDR1 is SEHNR and CDR2 is FQNEAQ in the germline V gene (reference sequence). There are 12 residues in the CDR3. CDR3 coding DNA: TGTGCCAGCAGCGAGGACAGGGGGTCTGCTTTCTTT. Translated: CASSEDRGSAFF.

This chain joins TRBV7-9 and TRBJ2-2; 7 bases are a match to TRBD2. J gave up 5 bases and V 9 bases, and 6 bases lay outside the gene matches. This CDR3 contains 13 residues. Germline values: CDR1 SEHNR, CDR2 FQNEAQ (reference sequence). CDR3 bases: TGTGCCAGGGCGGCGGGAGTAACCGGGGAGCTGTTTTTT. It yields the protein CARAAGVTGELFF.

The rearrangement uses TRBV7-2 and TRBJ2-4, with 13 positions matching TRBD2. Germline CDR1 SGHTA, CDR2 FQGNSA. With V trimmed by 5 bases and J by 6 bases, 10 bases remained unmatched. CDR3 length: 17 residues. Here the CDR3 reads CASSPETSGRSRNIQYF. The CDR3 nucleotides read TGTGCCAGCAGCCCTGAGACTAGCGGGAGGTCTAGAAACATTCAGTACTTC.